This T cell receptor (beta chain) was identified during a study of T cells in Graves' hyperthyroidism and ophthalmopathy. A Clinical Activity Score of at least 3, a NOSPECS grade of at least 4 and a duration under 3 months were recorded in the ophthalmopathy patients. TCR beta CDR3 region amplification was performed from RNA transcripts. A set of HTBI primers served as the primers for a first-round RT-PCR of the TCR CDR3. TCRdb called the multiplex PCR reads again in MiXCR, with one record for every CDR3 protein. The sample includes roughly 350,000 distinct CDR3 sequences, roughly 15% of them seen just once. This clonotype was detected ten times or more. Germline lookup yields CDR1 SQVTM and CDR2 ANQGSEA. CDR3 length equals 13 residues. V trimming: 2 bases; J trimming: 2 bases; junction bases outside the gene matches: 2.

The sample was blood. The genes are TRBV29-1 and TRBJ2-7, with TRBD1 matching over 8 bases. The TCR sequence derives from a young woman with Graves' ophthalmopathy. CDR3 bases: TGCAGCGTTGAACGGACAGGGACCTACGAGCAGTACTTC. This sequence encodes CSVERTGTYEQYF.